The sequence of this TCR beta chain was determined in a study of OX40 agonist ivuxolimab in advanced cancers. Study-wide results and limits: Expanded clones belonging to CD8+ T cells outnumbered, on average, those of CD4+. In the 0.1 to 3.0 mg/kg range, CD4+ and CD8+ blood T cells had expanded clonally by week 6. Certain nonresponders likewise exhibited a low normalized T-cell clonal expansion. Expanded peripheral T-cell antigen specificity went undetermined.

Profiling relied on immunoSEQ multiplex PCR, and the TCRdb table lists in-frame clones only, not all of them. The data contain over 65,000 clones, 80% to 90% of them seen just once; the ten biggest clones take up under 2%. After removal of 4 bases from V and 2 bases from J, the junction contained 4 bases not matched to a gene. This CDR3 region has 14 residues. Germline assignment: CDR1 WNHNN and CDR2 SYGVQD (reference sequence). In regard to this clone: Its antigen remains unknown.

This clonotype was sampled from an adult with an advanced solid tumor such as melanoma, head and neck, liver or kidney cancer. V usage is TRBV10-1 and J usage is TRBJ2-5; 7 positions match TRBD1. The sequences come from CD4+ or CD8+ T cells sorted from blood, collected in a trial of the OX40 agonist ivuxolimab. DNA of the CDR3: TGCGCCAGCAGTGTTACAGGGGTTCAAGAGACCCAGTACTTC. Translating gives CASSVTGVQETQYF.